This passage covers 29 T cell receptor beta chains from one sample sequenced in a study of cytotoxic CD8 clonotypes in ibrutinib-treated CLL. Clones were read by immunoSEQ multiplex PCR, and TCRdb kept only the in-frame ones, dropping some. The profile shows some 100,000 clones, 58% of them singletons. Sequenced here: PBMCs, sampled after 24 months of ibrutinib treatment. The receptors derive from a human donor with chronic lymphocytic leukemia.

This clone showed up just a few times. The genes are TRBV6-5 and TRBJ2-1, with 8 bases aligning to TRBD1. In germline, CDR1 is MNHEY, CDR2 SVGAGI. The CDR3 totals 13 residues. Germline trimming cut 5 bases from V and 6 bases from J; bases unmatched to any gene: 3. This CDR3 is CASSMDRANEQFF. The CDR3 DNA reads as TGTGCCAGCAGTATGGACAGGGCCAATGAGCAGTTCTTC.

The sample holds a few counts of this clone. V is TRBV5-4 and J is TRBJ2-5, with TRBD2 identical over 14 bases. The CDR3 loop spans 16 amino acids. With 3 bases clipped from V and 4 bases from J, the junction kept 5 bases outside the gene matches. Per the germline V gene, CDR1 is SGHNT and CDR2 is YYREEE (reference sequence). For the CDR3, the DNA is TGTGCCAGCAGCTCGGGACTAGCGGGGGTCCCAGAGACCCAGTACTTC. This sequence encodes CASSSGLAGVPETQYF.

This chain connects TRBV15 to TRBJ2-2; 12 bases map to TRBD2. The CDR3 runs 15 residues. The ends lost 3 bases at V and 6 bases at J; junction bases unmatched: 2. CDR1 is LNHNV and CDR2 is YYDKDF in the germline V gene (reference sequence). CDR3 sequence reads: CATSSRLAGAGELFF. In DNA form, the CDR3 reads TGTGCCACCAGCAGTAGACTAGCGGGGGCCGGGGAGCTGTTTTTT.

This rearrangement joins TRBV30 to TRBJ1-2; no clear D gene. The CDR3 runs 15 residues. Germline V gene data show CDR1 as GTSNPN and CDR2 as SVGIG (reference sequence). The V end lost 1 base, the J end lost 4 bases, and 16 bases lay between the germline ends. The CDR3, as DNA: TGTGCCTGGAGTGCCTTAGGACCGGCCGCCTATGGCTACACCTTC. Its translation: CAWSALGPAAYGYTF.

The sample holds a few counts of this clone. This chain connects TRBV29-1 to TRBJ1-2; no firm D call. CDR1 is SQVTM and CDR2 is ANQGSEA in the germline V gene. The CDR3 totals 14 residues. Trimming removed 2 bases from V and 0 bases from J, with 10 bases in between. CDR3 residues: CSVEPPAPNYGYTF. Here the CDR3 DNA reads TGCAGCGTTGAACCTCCCGCACCTAACTATGGCTACACCTTC. Together with reference TRBV29-1 and TRBJ1-2, the CDR3 gives the full variable domain: SAVISQKPSRDICQRGTSLTIQCQVDSQVTMMFWYRQQPGQSLTLIATANQGSEATYESGFVIDKFPISRPNLTFSTLTVSNMSPEDSSIYLCSVEPPAPNYGYTFGSGTRLTVV.

This clone was counted only a few times. The chain is built from TRBV7-9 and TRBJ1-5; possible D gene TRBD1, 5 bases. The V and J ends lost 8 bases and 6 bases respectively, with 17 bases between them. Per the germline V gene, CDR1 is SEHNR and CDR2 is FQNEAQ (reference sequence). The CDR3 length is 14 residues. DNA of the CDR3: TGTGCCAGCGAGACGACAGAAGGTGGTCAGCCCCAGCATTTT. Residues: CASETTEGGQPQHF.

The chain carries TRBV11-3 and TRBJ1-1; unclear D gene. The germline V gene has CDR1 SGHNT and CDR2 YENEEA. The CDR3 length is 14 residues. V was shortened by 4 bases and J by 0 bases, with 9 bases between the two germline ends. The CDR3 sequence: CASSSDGVNTEAFF. CDR3 nucleotides: TGTGCCAGCAGCTCGGACGGAGTGAACACTGAAGCTTTCTTT.

There are a few counts of this clone. The rearrangement uses TRBV19 and TRBJ1-2; 9 positions match TRBD1. V dropped 6 bases and J dropped 5; count of bases not matched to a gene: 4. Germline loops: CDR1 LNHDA, CDR2 SQIVND (reference sequence). The CDR3 has 13 amino acids. The CDR3 DNA follows: TGTGCCAGTAGAAAAGGGACAGGGTATGGCTACACCTTC. It codes for CASRKGTGYGYTF. The full variable domain, with the rest looked up from reference TRBV19 and TRBJ1-2, is DGGITQSPKYLFRKEGQNVTLSCEQNLNHDAMYWYRQDPGQGLRLIYYSQIVNDFQKGDIAEGYSVSREKKESFPLTVTSAQKNPTAFYLCASRKGTGYGYTFGSGTRLTVV.

This rearrangement joins TRBV5-1 to TRBJ1-1, with D uncertain. Germline-derived CDR1 and CDR2 are SGHRS and YFSETQ. The CDR3 extends over 14 amino acids. Trimming took 4 bases from V and 5 from J, leaving 15 bases between them. In DNA form, the CDR3 reads TGCGCCAGCAGCACAATTATGGGGAAAACTGAAGCTTTCTTT. This gives the protein CASSTIMGKTEAFF.

The CDR3 spells CATSIGTFSYEQYF. In DNA, the CDR3 is TGTGCCACCAGCATAGGGACGTTCTCCTACGAGCAGTACTTC. The chain joins TRBV15 to TRBJ2-7, with D tentatively TRBD1 or TRBD2 (5 bases each). V was trimmed by 4 bases and J by 0 bases, leaving 10 bases between them. CDR1 is LNHNV and CDR2 is YYDKDF in the germline V gene (reference sequence). The CDR3 contains 14 residues.

This chain links TRBV6-6 with TRBJ1-2; D call uncertain. Germline CDR1 MNHNY, CDR2 SVGAGI (reference sequence). The CDR3 contains 13 residues. Trimming removed 6 bases from V and 4 bases from J, with 12 bases in between. This CDR3 reads CASRKEGGYGYTF. CDR3 in DNA: TGTGCCAGCAGAAAGGAGGGAGGCTATGGCTACACCTTC.

This clone was detected only a few times. V gene TRBV7-6 combines with J gene TRBJ2-7; TRBD1 agrees at 8 bases. The J segment lost 5 bases and the V segment lost 1 base, leaving 4 bases of the junction unmatched. CDR1 and CDR2 from the germline V gene are SGHVS and FNYEAQ. This CDR3 region has 14 residues. CDR3 bases: TGTGCCAGCAGCTTAGAGAGCAGGGGGCACGAGCAGTACTTC. Translated: CASSLESRGHEQYF.

This clone has at least ten counts. Other DNA sequences from this sample encode an identical CDR3 as well. The rearrangement joins TRBV29-1 to TRBJ2-7; the match to TRBD1 covers 8 bases. The CDR3 is 13 amino acids. Germline lookup yields CDR1 SQVTM and CDR2 ANQGSEA. Germline trimming cut 6 bases from V and 5 bases from J; bases unmatched to any gene: 9. The CDR3 here is CSVGTQGAHEQYF. The CDR3 nucleotides read TGCAGCGTCGGCACCCAGGGGGCACACGAGCAGTACTTC.

This chain joins TRBV28 and TRBJ2-6, with D maybe TRBD1 (5 bases). Trimming shortened V by 6 bases and J by 4 bases, and 13 bases separated the two germline ends. The CDR3 runs to 15 residues. Germline-derived CDR1 and CDR2 are MDHEN and SYDVKM. CDR3 residues: CASSPRVPGANVLTF. The CDR3 DNA reads as TGTGCCAGCAGCCCCAGGGTACCAGGGGCCAACGTCCTGACTTTC.

V gene TRBV6-5 combines with J gene TRBJ2-7; weak D call: TRBD2 (6 bases). The V gene's germline CDR1 is MNHEY and CDR2 SVGAGI. The V and J ends lost 6 bases and 12 bases respectively, with 15 bases between them. There are 11 residues in the CDR3. The CDR3 DNA follows: TGTGCCAGCAGGCGGGACTTAAAGACGTACTTC. It yields the protein CASRRDLKTYF.

This sequence joins TRBV6-6 and TRBJ2-7; D uncertain. Trimming stripped 0 bases from V and 0 bases from J, with 6 bases between. The CDR3 runs 14 residues. The germline V gene encodes CDR1 MNHNY and CDR2 SVGAGI (reference sequence). The CDR3 DNA is TGTGCCAGCAGTTACTCACTGGACTCCTACGAGCAGTACTTC. Protein sequence: CASSYSLDSYEQYF.

The chain has TRBV30 and TRBJ2-7; 9 bases map to TRBD1. The V gene's germline CDR1 is GTSNPN and CDR2 SVGIG (reference sequence). The V gene end was trimmed by 1 base and the J gene end by 2 bases; junction bases not matched to a gene: 0. The CDR3 length is 13 residues. The CDR3 DNA reads TGTGCCTGGAGTGGGGACAGGGCCTACGAGCAGTACTTC. Its protein is CAWSGDRAYEQYF.

The rearrangement links TRBV7-6 to TRBJ2-5; D gene unclear. The V and J ends lost 5 bases and 0 bases respectively, with 4 bases between them. CDR1 and CDR2 (germline): SGHVS, FNYEAQ. CDR3 length: 12 amino acids. The CDR3 is CASSRYQETQYF. For the CDR3, the DNA is TGTGCCAGCAGCCGATACCAAGAGACCCAGTACTTC.

The chain uses TRBV6-6 and TRBJ2-3; TRBD2 aligns across 7 bases. Per germline, CDR1 MNHNY and CDR2 SVGAGI (reference sequence). The CDR3 is 12 residues long. The V segment lost 2 bases and the J segment 9 bases; nucleotides outside the gene matches: 2. The CDR3 spells CASSYGRGTQYF. The CDR3 DNA reads TGTGCCAGCAGTTACGGGCGGGGGACGCAGTATTTT.

The chain uses TRBV6-5 and TRBJ2-2, with 8 bases lining up with TRBD2. Unmatched junction bases numbered 4, after V lost 10 bases and J lost 6 bases. This CDR3 is built from 12 residues. The germline V gene encodes CDR1 MNHEY and CDR2 SVGAGI. CDR3 region: CATTSGAGELFF. Written as DNA, the CDR3 is TGTGCCACCACTAGCGGTGCCGGGGAGCTGTTTTTT.

The chain is built from TRBV30 and TRBJ2-3; maybe TRBD2 (5 bases). Germline V gene data show CDR1 as GTSNPN and CDR2 as SVGIG (reference sequence). This CDR3 has 13 amino acids. The germline V and J ends were trimmed by 0 bases and 1 base, with 5 bases remaining between them. The chain's CDR3 is CAWSVAGTDTQYF. CDR3 coding DNA: TGTGCCTGGAGTGTAGCGGGCACAGATACGCAGTATTTT.

This clone was counted a few times. The rearrangement uses TRBV7-3 and TRBJ2-5, with 10 nucleotides matching TRBD2. Trimming at V came to 2 bases and at J to 6 bases, leaving 3 bases not matched to a gene. The germline CDR1 and CDR2 sequences are SGHTA and FQGTGA. CDR3 length: 14 residues. The DNA of the CDR3 is TGTGCCAGCAGCTTAGGGACTAGCGTGCAGACCCAGTACTTC. Amino acids: CASSLGTSVQTQYF.

This chain links TRBV15 with TRBJ1-2; 7 bases map to TRBD1. J lost 4 bases, V lost 5 bases, and 7 bases had no gene match. The germline gives CDR1 LNHNV, CDR2 YYDKDF (reference sequence). This CDR3 region has 14 residues. The CDR3: CATSGTESRYGYTF. As DNA, the CDR3 is TGTGCCACCAGCGGGACAGAATCTCGCTATGGCTACACCTTC.

The chain employs TRBV6-6 and TRBJ2-7; D gene unclear. Germline CDR1 and CDR2: MNHNY and SVGAGI (reference sequence). V was shortened by 6 bases and J by 8 bases, with 14 bases between the two germline ends. CDR3 length: 12 amino acids. This CDR3 is CASRSLLGKQYF. The CDR3 DNA is TGTGCCAGCAGATCCCTACTCGGTAAGCAGTACTTC.

This clone was seen a few times. The V and J genes are TRBV7-3 and TRBJ2-2; perhaps TRBD2 as D (5 bases). CDR3 length: 13 amino acids. Germline V CDR1 and CDR2: SGHTA, FQGTGA. Between the trimmed V and J ends, which lost 6 bases and 7 bases, there was a span of 12 bases. As DNA, the CDR3 is TGTGCCAGCAGATTAGAGGGATTCGGGGAGCTGTTTTTT. This translates into CASRLEGFGELFF. The whole variable domain, remainder taken from reference TRBV7-3 and TRBJ2-2, is GAGVSQTPSNKVTEKGKYVELRCDPISGHTALYWYRQSLGQGPEFLIYFQGTGAADDSGLPNDRFFAVRPEGSVSTLKIQRTERGDSAVYLCASRLEGFGELFFGEGSRLTVL.

The table lists this clone with a few counts. Here the CDR3 DNA reads TGTGCCAGCAGTGGGGGCCGGAATCAGCCCCAGCATTTT. Protein: CASSGGRNQPQHF. The chain employs TRBV27 and TRBJ1-5, with D possibly being TRBD1 (6 bases). The germline V gene encodes CDR1 MNHEY and CDR2 SMNVEV (reference sequence). This CDR3 comprises 13 residues. The V end was cut by 5 bases, the J end by 4 bases, with 9 bases between.

This chain connects TRBV10-3 to TRBJ2-1; possibly TRBD1 or TRBD2 for D (5 bases each). The CDR3 covers 14 residues. The germline gives CDR1 ENHRY, CDR2 SYGVKD. Trimming removed 6 bases at V and 5 bases at J, with 14 bases between. CDR3 sequence: CAISPGPPNNEQFF. The CDR3, as DNA: TGTGCCATCAGCCCGGGACCCCCAAACAATGAGCAGTTCTTC.

There are a few counts of this clone. The chain employs TRBV6-5 and TRBJ2-7, with D perhaps being TRBD1 or TRBD2 (6 bases each). V was shortened by 0 bases and J by 3 bases, with 12 bases between the two germline ends. This CDR3 spans 15 amino acids. In germline, CDR1 is MNHEY, CDR2 SVGAGI. The CDR3 sequence: CASSYSGGQSYEQYF. The CDR3, as DNA: TGTGCCAGCAGTTACTCTGGGGGGCAGAGCTACGAGCAGTACTTC.

This clone came up once. The rearrangement links TRBV2 to TRBJ1-3, with 9 nucleotides matching TRBD1. The J segment lost 1 base and the V segment lost 7 bases, leaving 17 bases of the junction unmatched. This CDR3 has 19 amino acids. Germline V gene sequence: CDR1 SNHLY, CDR2 FYNNEI. The CDR3 reads CASTSLGTDRGFSGNTIYF. For the CDR3, the DNA is TGTGCCAGCACCTCCCTTGGTACGGACAGGGGTTTTTCTGGAAACACCATATATTTT.